This TCR beta chain was sequenced in a study of blood T cell repertoires in COVID-19. Overall study context: The United States, Italy and Spain were the sources of the acute and convalescent COVID-19 samples. PBMCs, B-cell-depleted T cells, or T cells were the source of the cDNA or gDNA that made up the material.

Source study methods: For nucleated cells, counts were estimated from reference gene primer amplification. Profiling relied on immunoSEQ multiplex PCR, and the TCRdb table lists in-frame clones only, not all of them. That table is the source of V, J and clone size, and D and trimming were worked out from the DNA. The table has just under 300,000 clones, roughly 86% seen once. V shed 0 bases and J shed 5 bases, with 10 bases lying between them. CDR3 length equals 14 residues. Germline loops: CDR1 SGDLS, CDR2 YYNGEE. The source material was peripheral blood. V and J are TRBV9 and TRBJ2-3, with D unclear. This clonotype was sampled from a man between 65 and 79 years old with acute or convalescent COVID-19. The CDR3 sequence is CASSVGPQVDTQYF. In DNA, the CDR3 is TGTGCCAGCAGCGTAGGACCGCAGGTAGATACGCAGTATTTT.